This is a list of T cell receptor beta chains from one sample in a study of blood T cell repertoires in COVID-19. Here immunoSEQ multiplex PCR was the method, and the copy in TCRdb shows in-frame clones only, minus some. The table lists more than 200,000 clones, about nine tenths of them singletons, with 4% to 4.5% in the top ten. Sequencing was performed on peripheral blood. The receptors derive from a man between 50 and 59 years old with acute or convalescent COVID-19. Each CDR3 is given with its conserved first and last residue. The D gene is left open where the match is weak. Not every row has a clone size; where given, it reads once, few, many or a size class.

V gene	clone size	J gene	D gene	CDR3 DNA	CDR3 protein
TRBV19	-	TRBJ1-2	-	TGTGCCAGTACCACCGAGGGGAGGAGTGGGGATGGCTACACCTTC	CASTTEGRSGDGYTF
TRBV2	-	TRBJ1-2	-	TGTGCCAGCCGGGTCTGGACATCTGGCTACACCTTC	CASRVWTSGYTF
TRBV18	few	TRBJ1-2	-	TGTGCCAGCTCCCAAACGGGAGGATTCAGAAGTTTGGATGGCTACACCTTC	CASSQTGGFRSLDGYTF
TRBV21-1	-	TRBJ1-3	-	TGTGCCAGCACCTCCACAGGGGAAGGAAACACCATATATTTT	CASTSTGEGNTIYF
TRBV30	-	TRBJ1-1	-	TGTGCCTGGAGTGTACCGGGAAACACTGAAGCTTTCTTT	CAWSVPGNTEAFF
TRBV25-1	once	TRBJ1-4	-	TGTGCCAGCAGTGAGGGAGGGAATGAAAAACTGTTTTTT	CASSEGGNEKLFF
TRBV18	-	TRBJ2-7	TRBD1	TGTGCCAGCTCACCGAGAACCGACAGGGGGCGGGTATACGAGCAGTACTTC	CASSPRTDRGRVYEQYF
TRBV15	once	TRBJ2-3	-	TGTGCCACCAGCCTAGATCGGATGACTAGAGATACGCAGTATTTT	CATSLDRMTRDTQYF
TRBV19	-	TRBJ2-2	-	TGTGCCAGTAGTATAGCGTCCGGGGAGCTGTTTTTT	CASSIASGELFF
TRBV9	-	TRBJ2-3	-	TGTGCCAGCAGCATTACAGGGACCACAGATACGCAGTATTTT	CASSITGTTDTQYF
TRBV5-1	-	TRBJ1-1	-	TGCGCCAGCAGCTTGTCGGGGACATATAACACTGAAGCTTTCTTT	CASSLSGTYNTEAFF
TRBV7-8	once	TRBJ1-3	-	TGTGCCAGCAGCAATAACCGGGCCCCTGACGGGATGATTTCGGGAAACACCATATATTTT	CASSNNRAPDGMISGNTIYF
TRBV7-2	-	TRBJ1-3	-	TGTGCCAGCAGCTTAGCACAGGGTACCTCTGGAAACACCATATATTTT	CASSLAQGTSGNTIYF
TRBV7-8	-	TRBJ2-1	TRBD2	TGTGCCAGCAGCTTAGCAGGGACTAGCGGAGCCCATGAGCAGTTCTTC	CASSLAGTSGAHEQFF
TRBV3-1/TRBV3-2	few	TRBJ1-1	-	TGTGCCAGCAGCCCCGGGGAGAACACTGAAGCTTTCTTT	CASSPGENTEAFF
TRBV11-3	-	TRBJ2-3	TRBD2	TGTGCCAGCAGCTTCTCTAGCGGGGATGTCACAGATACGCAGTATTTT	CASSFSSGDVTDTQYF
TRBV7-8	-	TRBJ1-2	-	TGTGCCAGCAGCTCAGACAAGAACTATGGCTACACCTTC	CASSSDKNYGYTF
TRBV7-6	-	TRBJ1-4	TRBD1	TGTGCCAGCAGCCAGGGACAGGGGTATGAAAAACTGTTTTTT	CASSQGQGYEKLFF
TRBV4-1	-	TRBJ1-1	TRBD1	TGCGCCAGCAGCCCAATTCCCTGGACAGGGAGAGGTTTTGACACTGAAGCTTTCTTT	CASSPIPWTGRGFDTEAFF
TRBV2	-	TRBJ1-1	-	TGTGCCGGTCGTCAGGGTTTGATCACTGAAGCTTTCTTT	CAGRQGLITEAFF
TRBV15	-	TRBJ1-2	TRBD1	TGTGCCACCAGCTTTGGACAGGGAAGCTATGGCTACACCTTC	CATSFGQGSYGYTF
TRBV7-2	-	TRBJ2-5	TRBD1	TGTGCCAGCAGTACACTGTGGGACAGACAAGAGACCCAGTACTTC	CASSTLWDRQETQYF
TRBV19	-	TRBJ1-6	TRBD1	TGTGCCAGTTGGAGTACAGGGGATAATTCACCCCTCCACTTT	CASWSTGDNSPLHF
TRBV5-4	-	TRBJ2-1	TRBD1	TGTGCCAGCAGCGCCCGACAGGGGTCCTACAATGAGCAGTTCTTC	CASSARQGSYNEQFF
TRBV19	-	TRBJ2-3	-	TGTGCCAGCCGGCCCGGGGGGACACCCACAGATACGCAGTATTTT	CASRPGGTPTDTQYF
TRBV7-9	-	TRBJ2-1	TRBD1	TGTGCCAGCAGCCTGGCCGGGACAGGGATAAACAATGAGCAGTTCTTC	CASSLAGTGINNEQFF
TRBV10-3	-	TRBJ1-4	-	TGTGCCATCAAGAGGTCCCGAAATGAAAAACTGTTTTTT	CAIKRSRNEKLFF
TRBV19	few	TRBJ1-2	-	TGTGCCAGTAGTATAGAAGGGAATCAGGGAGGATATGGCTACACCTTC	CASSIEGNQGGYGYTF
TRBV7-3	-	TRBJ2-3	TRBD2	TGTGCCAGCAGCCTAGCGGGGGCCCGCACAGATACGCAGTATTTT	CASSLAGARTDTQYF
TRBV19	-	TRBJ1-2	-	TGTGCCAGTAGTATAGATCAGCGGGATTATGGCTACACCTTC	CASSIDQRDYGYTF
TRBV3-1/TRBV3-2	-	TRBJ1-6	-	TGTGCCAGCAGCCAAGTGGCCCAGGGCGGTTCACCCCTCCACTTT	CASSQVAQGGSPLHF
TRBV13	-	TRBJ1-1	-	TGTGCCAGCAGCTCACAGGAAACTGAAGCTTTCTTT	CASSSQETEAFF
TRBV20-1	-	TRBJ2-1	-	TGCAGTGCCGCACAGGGTAATGAGCAGTTCTTC	CSAAQGNEQFF
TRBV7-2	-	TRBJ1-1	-	TGTGCCAGCAGCCCTGTGGTAGGGGTCTCGAACACTGAAGCTTTCTTT	CASSPVVGVSNTEAFF
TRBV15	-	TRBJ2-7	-	TGTGCCACCAGCAGAGTTGCGGGGCTGTACGAGCAGTACTTC	CATSRVAGLYEQYF
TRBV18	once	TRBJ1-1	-	TGTGCCAGCTCCTCATCTTGGACTGGAGGCACTGAAGCTTTCTTT	CASSSSWTGGTEAFF
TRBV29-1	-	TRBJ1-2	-	TGCAGCGTTGAAGGCCCCGCGGGCCTAAGCTATGGCTACACCTTC	CSVEGPAGLSYGYTF
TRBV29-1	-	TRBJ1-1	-	TGCAGCGTTGAAAGGTCAGGGCTCGCTGAAGCTTTCTTT	CSVERSGLAEAFF
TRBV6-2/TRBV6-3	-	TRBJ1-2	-	TGTGCCAGCAGTTCCCTCGGTGGCTACACCTTC	CASSSLGGYTF
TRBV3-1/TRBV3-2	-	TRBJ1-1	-	TGTGCCAGCAGCCCGGACCTCGGACAGCTGAACACTGAAGCTTTCTTT	CASSPDLGQLNTEAFF
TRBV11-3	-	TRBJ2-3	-	TGTGCCAGCAGAGGGACTGCAGATACGCAGTATTTT	CASRGTADTQYF
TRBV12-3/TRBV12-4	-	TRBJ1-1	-	TGTGCCAGCAGTTTGCGAGGATTCACTGAAGCTTTCTTT	CASSLRGFTEAFF
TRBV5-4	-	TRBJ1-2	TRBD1	TGTGCCAGCAGCCAGCCCCCGGGACAGGGGGTTTTTGGCTACACCTTC	CASSQPPGQGVFGYTF
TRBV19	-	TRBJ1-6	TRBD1	TGTGCCAGTACCCGGGGACAGCCTAATTCACCCCTCCACTTT	CASTRGQPNSPLHF
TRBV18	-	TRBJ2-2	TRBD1	TGTGCCAGCTCACCACCGACAGGGGGCAACACCGGGGAGCTGTTTTTT	CASSPPTGGNTGELFF
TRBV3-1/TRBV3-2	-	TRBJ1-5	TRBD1	TGTGCCAGCAGCCTACAGGGGGGGAGTCAGCCCCAGCATTTT	CASSLQGGSQPQHF
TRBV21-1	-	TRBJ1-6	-	TGTGCCAGCCATAAACAGGGGGTCATCCGTAATTCACCCCTCCACTTT	CASHKQGVIRNSPLHF
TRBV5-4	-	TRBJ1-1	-	TGTGCCAGCAGCTGGCCGGGAGCAGACCACACTGAAGCTTTCTTT	CASSWPGADHTEAFF
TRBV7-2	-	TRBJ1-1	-	TGTGCCAGCAGCTTAATCCGGGGGAACACTGAAGCTTTCTTT	CASSLIRGNTEAFF
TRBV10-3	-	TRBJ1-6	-	TGTGCCATCAGTGATCCGCTGGGGGGGAAAAATTCACCCCTCCACTTT	CAISDPLGGKNSPLHF
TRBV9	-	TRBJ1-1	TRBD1	TGTGCCAGCAGCCCAACCGACAGGGGCACTGAAGCTTTCTTT	CASSPTDRGTEAFF
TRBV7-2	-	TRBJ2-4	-	TGTGCCAGCAGCTTAGCGCCAGGCAAAAACATTCAGTACTTC	CASSLAPGKNIQYF
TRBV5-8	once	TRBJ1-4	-	TGTGCCAGCGGTGAAGGGGCGGCTGCAACTAATGAAAAACTGTTTTTT	CASGEGAAATNEKLFF
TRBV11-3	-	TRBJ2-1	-	TGTGCCAGCAGCTTAGAAACTTCGAGCTCCTACAATGAGCAGTTCTTC	CASSLETSSSYNEQFF
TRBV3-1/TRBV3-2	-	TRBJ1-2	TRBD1	TGTGCCAGCAGCCTATCCGACAGGGGGATGGGCTACACCTTC	CASSLSDRGMGYTF